The 20 T cell receptor beta chains below were found in one sample sequenced in a study of beta chain features in type 1 diabetes. Whole-study findings and limits: There was a moderate but significant shortening of TCRB CDR3s in all four CD4+ subsets of Type 1 diabetes patients.

The whole isolated RNA underwent reverse transcription, so sequencing captured expressed TCRB transcripts. Profiling relied on immunoSEQ multiplex PCR, and the TCRdb table lists in-frame clones only, not all of them. The top ten hold around 0.04% of the sample, which has hundreds of thousands of clones, around 15% seen once. No antigen is known for these receptors. The sample comprised naive CD4+ T cells from blood. These receptors originate from a man aged 18 to 30 with type 1 diabetes.

This clone came up a few times. CDR3 nucleotides: TGCGCCAGCAGCCACCCCGAGCGACGGGGGCAACTGTTTTTT. Protein product: CASSHPERRGQLFF. The chain links TRBV4-3 to TRBJ1-4, with D tentatively TRBD1 (6 bases). The CDR3 runs to 14 residues. Looked up from germline, CDR1 is LGHNA and CDR2 is YSLEER. The V gene lost 3 bases and the J gene lost 12 bases, with 17 bases spanning the gap.

In nucleotides, the CDR3 is TGTGCCAGCAGAAGGACAGGGGGCTCTGGGGCCAACGTCCTGACTTTC. Translation: CASRRTGGSGANVLTF. The chain uses TRBV25-1 and TRBJ2-6, with 10 nucleotides matching TRBD1. V dropped 6 bases and J dropped 0; count of bases not matched to a gene: 2. Germline V gene lookup returns CDR1 MGHDK and CDR2 SYGVNS. The CDR3 is 16 residues long.

The chain recombines TRBV4-2 with TRBJ1-6; D gene ambiguous. Germline V gene sequence: CDR1 LGHNA, CDR2 YNFKEQ. This CDR3 spans 12 amino acids. Trimming cost V 1 base and J 8 bases, with 3 bases left between them. The CDR3 DNA reads as TGTGCCAGCAGCCAAGTTGATTCACCCCTCCACTTT. This gives the protein CASSQVDSPLHF.

The chain is built from TRBV30 and TRBJ2-7; the D is unclear. CDR3 length: 14 amino acids. Trimming stripped 2 bases from V and 3 bases from J, with 14 bases between. CDR1 is GTSNPN and CDR2 is SVGIG in the germline V gene (reference sequence). The CDR3 sequence: CAWSSYSHNYEQYF. Written as DNA, the CDR3 is TGTGCCTGGAGTAGCTACAGTCACAACTACGAGCAGTACTTC.

This clone was counted between two and nine times. This sample also contains other DNA sequences that code for the same CDR3. The chain has TRBV10-3 and TRBJ2-3; D not certain. The CDR3 contains 13 residues. Germline CDR1 is ENHRY and CDR2 is SYGVKD. V was cut by 0 bases and J by 1 base, with 2 bases left in between. The CDR3: CAISESGTDTQYF. The DNA of the CDR3 is TGTGCCATCAGTGAGTCAGGCACAGATACGCAGTATTTT.

CDR3 protein: CSVNTGYAEKLFF. CDR3 nucleotide sequence: TGCAGCGTAAACACAGGGTATGCTGAAAAACTGTTTTTT. The chain is built from TRBV29-1 and TRBJ1-4; D possibly corresponds to TRBD1 (6 bases). The V end lost 6 bases, the J end lost 7 bases, and 15 bases lay between the germline ends. CDR1 and CDR2 (germline): SQVTM, ANQGSEA. This CDR3 comprises 13 residues.

J is TRBJ2-7 and V is TRBV15; 11 bases line up with TRBD2. The CDR3 is made up of 15 amino acids. Trimming took 0 bases from V and 3 from J; bases not matched to a gene: 1. Germline V gives CDR1 LNHNV, CDR2 YYDKDF (reference sequence). The CDR3 reads CATSREGTSGYEQYF. The CDR3 nucleotides read TGTGCCACCAGCAGAGAGGGGACTAGCGGCTACGAGCAGTACTTC.

The sample holds a few counts of this clone. The chain combines TRBV7-6 with TRBJ2-3; D uncertain. The V end was cut by 5 bases, the J end by 6 bases, with 12 bases between. The CDR3 runs to 13 residues. Germline CDR1 SGHVS, CDR2 FNYEAQ. The CDR3 loop is CASSPASRDTQYF. In nucleotides, the CDR3 is TGTGCCAGCAGCCCCGCCTCCAGGGATACGCAGTATTTT. The whole variable domain, remainder taken from reference TRBV7-6 and TRBJ2-3, is GAGVSQSPRYKVTKRGQDVALRCDPISGHVSLYWYRQALGQGPEFLTYFNYEAQQDKSGLPNDRFSAERPEGSISTLTIQRTEQRDSAMYRCASSPASRDTQYFGPGTRLTVL.

Only a few counts were recorded for this clone. This sample includes further DNA sequences coding for the same CDR3. The chain employs TRBV29-1 and TRBJ1-5, with a weak D call TRBD1 (5 bases). The V end was cut by 5 bases, the J end by 0 bases, with 8 bases between. The length of the CDR3 is 13 residues. The germline gives CDR1 SQVTM, CDR2 ANQGSEA. The CDR3 region is CSVRGDSNQPQHF. The DNA for the CDR3 is TGCAGCGTTCGGGGGGATAGCAATCAGCCCCAGCATTTT.

This clone was seen a handful of times. This sequence joins TRBV30 and TRBJ1-1; 10 bases map to TRBD1. Germline-derived CDR1 and CDR2 are GTSNPN and SVGIG (reference sequence). CDR3 length equals 13 residues. V was clipped by 7 bases and J by 7 bases; unmatched bases: 9. The CDR3 is CAFSRDRGFEAFF. As DNA, the CDR3 is TGTGCCTTTTCGAGGGACAGGGGTTTTGAAGCTTTCTTT.

This CDR3 is CASSLGDRGNQPQHF. Here the CDR3 DNA reads TGTGCCAGCAGTCTCGGGGACAGGGGCAATCAGCCCCAGCATTTT. The chain recombines TRBV9 with TRBJ1-5, with TRBD1 matching 9 bases. CDR3 length equals 15 residues. Germline V gene data show CDR1 as SGDLS and CDR2 as YYNGEE. J was trimmed by 2 bases and V by 5 bases; bases with no gene match: 5.

This chain connects TRBV28 to TRBJ2-7, with D maybe TRBD1 (6 bases). Germline V lookup: CDR1 MDHEN, CDR2 SYDVKM. V was cut by 6 bases and J by 4 bases, with 16 bases left in between. The CDR3 consists of 14 residues. The DNA of the CDR3 is TGTGCCAGCAGCCGAACAGGGATCCGGTACGAGCAGTACTTC. Translation: CASSRTGIRYEQYF.

This sequence joins TRBV5-1 and TRBJ1-2, with 7 positions matching TRBD1. This CDR3 is 14 amino acids long. The V and J ends lost 3 bases and 4 bases, in that order; junction bases with no gene match: 6. From germline, CDR1 is SGHRS and CDR2 YFSETQ. The CDR3 sequence: CASSSPGQSYGYTF. In DNA, the CDR3 is TGCGCCAGCAGCTCCCCGGGACAGTCCTATGGCTACACCTTC.

The chain employs TRBV19 and TRBJ2-1, with 10 positions matching TRBD2. Germline CDR1 and CDR2: LNHDA and SQIVND (reference sequence). V shed 4 bases, J shed 4 bases, and the junction held 7 bases outside the gene matches. The CDR3 loop spans 16 amino acids. The DNA of the CDR3 is TGTGCCAGTAGTAGGACTAGCGGAAGGAGGTACAATGAGCAGTTCTTC. Its translation: CASSRTSGRRYNEQFF.

This clone has just a few counts. The V gene is TRBV2, the J gene TRBJ2-7; maybe TRBD1 (6 bases). Trimming cost V 6 bases and J 2 bases, with 14 bases left between them. There are 14 residues in the CDR3. Per germline, CDR1 SNHLY and CDR2 FYNNEI. The CDR3 bases are TGTGCCAGCAGGGGAGTGACAGGAACCTACGAGCAGTACTTC. Translating it yields CASRGVTGTYEQYF. Supplemented by reference TRBV2 and TRBJ2-7, the full variable domain reads EPEVTQTPSHQVTQMGQEVILRCVPISNHLYFYWYRQILGQKVEFLVSFYNNEISEKSEIFDDQFSVERPDGSNFTLKIRSTKLEDSAMYFCASRGVTGTYEQYFGPGTRLTVT.

The rearrangement links TRBV6-6 to TRBJ1-5, with D unclear. CDR3 length: 14 residues. Germline values: CDR1 MNHNY, CDR2 SVGAGI (reference sequence). The ends were cut back, 0 bases at V and 4 bases at J, with 7 bases in the middle. The CDR3 nucleotides are TGTGCCAGCAGTTACTCTTTCGGGAATCAGCCCCAGCATTTT. Its protein product is CASSYSFGNQPQHF.

This clone was counted a few times. The same CDR3 also results from other DNA sequences found in this sample. The V call is TRBV30, the J call TRBJ1-5, with D maybe TRBD1 (6 bases). The length of the CDR3 is 14 residues. Trimming took 2 bases from V and 1 from J, leaving 9 bases between them. Germline V CDR1 and CDR2: GTSNPN, SVGIG (reference sequence). The CDR3, as DNA: TGTGCCTGGAGTAGGGGGATAAGCAATCAGCCCCAGCATTTT. It specifies CAWSRGISNQPQHF.

This clone was seen a few times. The chain couples TRBV7-2 to TRBJ1-1, with unresolved D. The CDR3 sequence is 13 residues long. Germline V gene sequence: CDR1 SGHTA, CDR2 FQGNSA. V was cut by 3 bases and J by 2 bases, with 7 bases left in between. The CDR3 nucleotides read TGTGCCAGCAGCTTTAGATCCAACACTGAAGCTTTCTTT. It yields the protein CASSFRSNTEAFF.

The chain has TRBV6-5 and TRBJ2-1; D is possibly TRBD2 (7 bases). The V end lost 5 bases, the J end lost 8 bases, and 19 bases lay between the germline ends. There are 15 residues in the CDR3. CDR1 and CDR2 (germline): MNHEY, SVGAGI. Here the CDR3 reads CASSTRGGGSYEQFF. The CDR3 DNA reads TGTGCCAGCAGTACCCGCGGGGGCGGCTCGTATGAGCAGTTCTTC.

The V and J genes are TRBV4-2 and TRBJ1-5; D remains ambiguous. The CDR3 is 17 residues long. Trimming left V 1 base short and J 5 bases short, with 18 bases between. From germline, CDR1 is LGHNA and CDR2 YNFKEQ. The CDR3: CASSQGWASRADQPQHF. CDR3 sequence (DNA): TGTGCCAGCAGCCAAGGATGGGCGTCCCGGGCGGATCAGCCCCAGCATTTT.